This entry lists 27 T cell receptor delta chains sequenced from one sample in a study of γδ T cells in repeated Plasmodium falciparum infection. Vgamma9/Vdelta2+ and Vdelta2-negative gammadelta T cells were flow-sorted from PBMC for bulk sequencing. TCRdb re-processed the multiplex PCR reads using CATT. Of 50,000 to 65,000 delta-chain clones in the sample, around 1.7% are singletons; the top ten hold 14% to 15%. Sequenced: gamma-delta T cells from blood. Receptors were obtained from a pool of human donors (malaria-infected and uninfected, not separated).

Comments on this clone: The mismatch at residue 9 between this DNA's translation and the TCRdb protein of a much larger clone likely reflects a read error; the protein shown is translated from the DNA. The V call is TRDV3, the J call TRDJ1; 9 positions agree with TRDD3. Germline CDR1 and CDR2: TVYSNPD and GDNSRS (reference sequence). J lost 0 bases, V lost 4 bases, and 27 bases had no gene match. The CDR3 contains 21 residues. The CDR3, as DNA: TGTGCCTCACGGCGCAGGCGGCCTTCAGGGGGATACCTAACGTACACCGATAAACTCATCTTT. Translated: CASRRRRPSGGYLTYTDKLIF. The full variable domain, with the rest looked up from reference TRDV3 and TRDJ1, is CDKVTQSSPDQTVASGSEVVLLCTYDTVYSNPDLFWYRIRPDYSFQFVFYGDNSRSEGADFTQGRFSVKHILTQKAFHLVISPVRTEDSATYYCASRRRRPSGGYLTYTDKLIFGKGTRVTVEP.

Of note for this clone: This DNA's translation differs at residue 19 from TCRdb's protein, which comes from a much larger clone; a read error is likely, and the protein shown is translated from the DNA. The J gene is TRDJ1, the V gene TRDV1; TRDD1 might be the D (5 bases). No J segment appears in TCRdb, so it was assigned here by matching the sequence to germline. V gave up 0 bases and J gave up 6 bases, with 41 bases separating them. The germline CDR1 and CDR2 sequences are TSWWSYY and QGS. This CDR3 spans 24 amino acids. The chain's CDR3 is CALGELKPSGNFLGSPGGAYKLIF. CDR3 bases: TGTGCTCTTGGGGAACTAAAGCCCTCGGGAAATTTCTTAGGGAGCCCCGGTGGCGCCTATAAACTCATCTTT.

This clone came up many times. This DNA translates differently at residue 12 from the TCRdb protein, which is that of a much larger clone; a read error is likely, and the protein shown is the DNA's own translation. The J gene is TRDJ1, the V gene TRDV1; maybe TRDD3 (5 bases). CDR3 size: 13 residues. Germline V gene data show CDR1 as TSWWSYY and CDR2 as QGS. This chain's CDR3 is CALGERSQGKLTF. CDR3 sequence (DNA): TGTGCTCTTGGGGAACGATCCCAGGGGAAACTCACCTTT.

This clone came up a few times. A far more abundant clone sits one base away, making this likely a read error. This CDR3 is also generated by other DNA sequences in the sample. The chain has TRDV1 and TRDJ1, with TRDD3 matching over 8 bases. The J gene was not available in TCRdb and was assigned here by matching the DNA to germline segments. This CDR3 contains 21 residues. The V gene's germline CDR1 is TSWWSYY and CDR2 QGS. The V segment lost 1 base and the J segment 3 bases; nucleotides outside the gene matches: 22. The CDR3 DNA is TGTGCTCTTGGGGAACGCAAAACCATCTGGGGGACCCTGAGAGGGTCCGATAAACTCATCTTT. It specifies CALGERKTIWGTLRGSDKLIF.

This clone has ten or more counts. The chain has TRDV1 and TRDJ1; the match to TRDD3 covers 12 bases. The V segment lost 5 bases and the J segment 2 bases; nucleotides outside the gene matches: 27. There are 23 residues in the CDR3. Germline V gene data show CDR1 as TSWWSYY and CDR2 as QGS. This CDR3 reads CALGKVPYSFFLGDTRGTDKLIF. CDR3 DNA sequence: TGTGCTCTTGGGAAGGTCCCCTACTCTTTCTTCCTGGGGGATACGAGGGGGACCGATAAACTCATCTTT.

As concerns this clone: A far larger clone is only one base removed, so a read error is likely. Other DNA sequences within the sample encode an identical CDR3. The rearrangement joins TRDV2 to TRDJ1, with TRDD3 identical over 13 bases. Germline matching of the DNA provided the J gene here, since TCRdb leaves it blank. CDR3 length: 23 residues. Germline V gene sequence: CDR1 GEAIGNYY, CDR2 EKD. V dropped 0 bases and J dropped 5; count of bases not matched to a gene: 26. DNA of the CDR3: TGTGCCTGTGACACCGTCCAAAATTTAGGAGTACTGGGGGATACGCGGGAACCTGATAAACTCATCTTT. Translation: CACDTVQNLGVLGDTREPDKLIF.

The table lists this clone with many counts. The protein in TCRdb stems from a much larger clone and differs at residue 5 from this DNA's translation, likely a read error; here the protein is translated from the DNA. The chain couples TRDV1 to TRDJ1; a weak D match, TRDD3 (6 bases). The CDR3 consists of 22 residues. Germline lookup yields CDR1 TSWWSYY and CDR2 QGS. V lost 4 bases and J 0 bases, leaving 33 bases between the germline ends. The DNA for the CDR3 is TGTGCTCTTGGGGGACCTCGGAGAAGAGATACGCGGACACCATTCCACACCGATAAACTCATCTTT. Protein: CALGGPRRRDTRTPFHTDKLIF.

This clone was seen a few times. This DNA's translation and the protein TCRdb lists, from a much larger clone, do not match at residue 17, likely due to a read error; the protein shown is translated from the DNA. This chain connects TRDV1 to TRDJ1; TRDD3 is a possible D gene (8 bases). The J gene comes from matching the DNA to germline here; TCRdb lacks it. This CDR3 has 25 amino acids. The V and J ends lost 0 bases and 0 bases respectively, with 38 bases between them. The germline gives CDR1 TSWWSYY, CDR2 QGS. Written as DNA, the CDR3 is TGTGCTCTTGGGGAACTTCTCTTTCCTACCTACTGGGGGGTACATCACCTCCTATACACCGATAAACTCATCTTT. This encodes CALGELLFPTYWGVHHLLYTDKLIF.

This clone has at least ten counts. V is TRDV1 and J is TRDJ2, with D perhaps given as TRDD1 or TRDD2 (5 bases each). CDR1 is TSWWSYY, CDR2 QGS, per germline. The CDR3 has 23 amino acids. V lost 4 bases and J 0 bases, leaving 33 bases between the germline ends. The CDR3 region has the DNA TGTGCTCTTGGGGGAAATCTTGGTTACCTTTCGTGGTTCCTCAGACCTTTGACAGCACAACTCTTCTTT. Its protein is CALGGNLGYLSWFLRPLTAQLFF.

There is no V gene call, and the J gene is TRDJ1; TRDD3, the D gene given by the table, was not confirmed from the DNA. The CDR3 sequence is 17 residues long. CDR3 coding DNA: TGTGCCCTTGAGAGGCTCCTGGGGGATACAGGCTTCGATAAACTCATCTTT. It specifies CALERLLGDTGFDKLIF.

This clone was seen a handful of times. The amino acid sequence in TCRdb belongs to a much larger clone and departs from this DNA's translation at residue 10, likely a sequencing read error; the sequence shown is translated from the DNA. This chain links TRDV1 with TRDJ1; 13 positions agree with TRDD3. No J gene was available from TCRdb, and it was assigned here by a germline match of the DNA. Unmatched junction bases numbered 22, after V lost 5 bases and J lost 4 bases. Looked up from germline, CDR1 is TSWWSYY and CDR2 is QGS. The CDR3 sequence is 21 residues long. The DNA of the CDR3 is TGTGCTCTTGGGAAGGCCTTCCCACCCGACTACTGGGGGATACGCTACGATAAACTCATCTTT. Its translation: CALGKAFPPDYWGIRYDKLIF.

A word on this clone: A far larger clone is a single base away, which makes a read error likely. This CDR3 is also generated by other DNA sequences in the sample. The chain couples TRDV1 to TRDJ1; 8 bases match TRDD3. TCRdb does not report a J gene; here it was assigned by matching the DNA to germline references. The CDR3 covers 23 residues. Germline CDR1 TSWWSYY, CDR2 QGS. Trimming cost V 0 bases and J 0 bases; bases outside gene matches: 24. The CDR3, as DNA: TGTGCTCTTGGGGAACTGGGACTACGCCCCAACGTACTGGGGGCTATGTACACCGATAAACTCATCTTT. This gives the protein CALGELGLRPNVLGAMYTDKLIF.

This clone was detected ten times or more. The protein TCRdb gives is from a much larger clone and does not agree with this DNA's translation at residue 15, likely a read error; the protein shown here comes from the DNA. This sequence joins TRDV1 and TRDJ1; TRDD3 matches at 8 bases. Because TCRdb records no J gene, it was assigned here through a match of the DNA to germline. Per germline, CDR1 TSWWSYY and CDR2 QGS. V lost 0 bases and J lost 3; bases outside the gene matches: 18. This CDR3 contains 20 residues. The CDR3 DNA reads TGTGCTCTTGGGGAACTAAATCCCAACTACTGGGGGTGGAGAGCCGATAAACTCATCTTT. Translation: CALGELNPNYWGWRADKLIF.

With respect to this clone: Translating this DNA gives a protein that differs at residue 5 from the TCRdb one, which belongs to a much larger clone; a read error is likely, and the protein shown is this translation. The chain recombines TRDV1 with TRDJ1, with a possible D match to TRDD2 (6 bases). V shed 5 bases and J shed 0 bases, with 37 bases lying between them. Germline V gene data show CDR1 as TSWWSYY and CDR2 as QGS. There are 23 residues in the CDR3. CDR3 amino acids: CALGSIVPKWGRMMVGYTDKLIF. The DNA for the CDR3 is TGTGCTCTTGGGAGTATCGTTCCTAAGTGGGGCCGGATGATGGTGGGATACACCGATAAACTCATCTTT.

With regard to this clone: The amino acid sequence in TCRdb belongs to a much larger clone and departs from this DNA's translation at residue 3, likely a sequencing read error; the sequence shown is translated from the DNA. The V call is TRDV1, the J call TRDJ3; TRDD3 matches at 9 bases. TCRdb is silent on the J gene; assignment here came from matching the DNA to germline. Germline V gene lookup returns CDR1 TSWWSYY and CDR2 QGS. CDR3 size: 20 residues. CDR3 in DNA: TGTGCTTTTGGGGGCAGGGTAAGAACTGGGGGATCCTGGGACACCCGACAGATGTTTTTC. This sequence encodes CAFGGRVRTGGSWDTRQMFF.

This clone has only a few counts. This likely came from a read error, as a far larger clone is one base away. Additional DNA sequences in this sample encode the identical CDR3. The chain uses TRDV3 and TRDJ1, with TRDD3 identical over 7 bases. Germline values: CDR1 TVYSNPD, CDR2 GDNSRS (reference sequence). This CDR3 has 13 amino acids. V lost 0 bases and J lost 7; bases outside the gene matches: 8. CDR3 loop: CAFRLGIQSKLIF. CDR3 in DNA: TGTGCCTTTAGGTTAGGGATACAGTCTAAACTCATCTTT.

In the case of this clone: TCRdb lists the protein of a much larger clone for this DNA, which differs at residue 16, so this is likely a read error; the protein given here is translated from the DNA itself. The chain is built from TRAV38-2/DV8 and TRDJ3; TRDD3 agrees at 8 bases. V lost 1 base, J lost 3 bases, and 24 bases stayed unmatched. The length of the CDR3 is 24 residues. Looked up from germline, CDR1 is TSESDYY and CDR2 is QEAYKQQN. CDR3 sequence reads: CAYRSWYRPPTGGQSLWDTRQMFF. The DNA of the CDR3 is TGTGCTTATAGGAGCTGGTACCGCCCTCCTACTGGGGGCCAGAGCCTCTGGGACACCCGACAGATGTTTTTC.

This clone was counted only a few times. For this DNA, TCRdb reports the protein of a much larger clone, which diverges at residue 7, most likely from a read error; the protein presented here is translated directly from the DNA. The V and J genes are TRDV1 and TRDJ1, with 12 bases fitting TRDD3. TCRdb is silent on the J gene; assignment here came from matching the DNA to germline. The V segment lost 5 bases and the J segment 2 bases; nucleotides outside the gene matches: 27. The CDR3 has 23 amino acids. Germline V gene data show CDR1 as TSWWSYY and CDR2 as QGS. CDR3: CALGRRAVTRKLGDTPSTDKLIF. The CDR3, as DNA: TGTGCTCTTGGGAGAAGGGCAGTTACCCGAAAACTGGGGGATACTCCCAGTACCGATAAACTCATCTTT.

This clone was counted ten times or more. A far larger clone lies a single base away; this is likely a read error. This specimen includes other DNA sequences encoding the same CDR3. This sequence joins TRDV1 and TRDJ1; weak D call: TRDD3 (7 bases). Trimming took off 4 bases at V and 0 bases at J, with 30 bases between the two ends. The CDR3 spans 21 residues. Germline V lookup: CDR1 TSWWSYY, CDR2 QGS. The CDR3 DNA follows: TGTGCTCTTGGGGTCAGCACCTGCCCTCCTACTGGGGTAGGGTACACCGATAAACTCATCTTT. This sequence encodes CALGVSTCPPTGVGYTDKLIF.

Note on this clone: Since a far larger clone is one base different, this is likely a read error. The same CDR3 can be traced to other DNA sequences in this sample. The chain joins TRDV1 to TRDJ1, with 9 bases aligning to TRDD2. Looked up from germline, CDR1 is TSWWSYY and CDR2 is QGS. The CDR3 spans 21 residues. CDR3 residues: CALGDQPSYDWGFVYTDKLIF. The CDR3 region has the DNA TGTGCTCTTGGGGACCAACCTTCCTACGACTGGGGATTCGTGTACACCGATAAACTCATCTTC.

This clone was counted a few times. For this DNA, TCRdb reports the protein of a much larger clone, which diverges at residue 11, most likely from a read error; the protein presented here is translated directly from the DNA. The chain has TRDV2 and TRDJ1; 7 nucleotides align to TRDD3. The J gene, absent from TCRdb, was called here by matching the DNA to germline. Germline loops: CDR1 GEAIGNYY, CDR2 EKD. The CDR3 runs 18 residues. J was trimmed by 0 bases and V by 0 bases; bases with no gene match: 12. Written as DNA, the CDR3 is TGTGCCTGTGACACCCTGGGTTTACTGGGGATGCACACCGATAAACTCATCTTT. It encodes CACDTLGLLGMHTDKLIF.

This clone was detected many times. The TCRdb protein, from a much larger clone, departs from this DNA's translation at residue 4, likely by read error; the protein shown derives from the DNA. The J gene is TRDJ1, the V gene TRDV1; D perhaps matches TRDD2 (5 bases). Trimming shortened V by 9 bases and J by 0 bases, and 11 bases separated the two germline ends. CDR1 TSWWSYY and CDR2 QGS come from the germline V gene. The CDR3 has 13 residues. CDR3 in amino acids: CALLLLNTDKLIF. In DNA, the CDR3 is TGTGCTCTACTCCTATTGAACACCGATAAACTCATCTTT.

Notes on this clone: The mismatch at residue 18 between this DNA's translation and the TCRdb protein of a much larger clone likely reflects a read error; the protein shown is translated from the DNA. This chain connects TRDV1 to TRDJ1; 11 bases map to TRDD3. This CDR3 comprises 24 residues. CDR1 is TSWWSYY, CDR2 QGS, per germline. V lost 0 bases, J lost 1 base, and 25 bases stayed unmatched. As DNA, the CDR3 is TGTGCTCTTGGGGAACTCAGATCCTACCTCCTTCGTACTGGGGGATATATCCGCACCGATAAACTCATCTTT. It specifies CALGELRSYLLRTGGYIRTDKLIF.

In this sample, this clone turned up many times. A far larger clone differs by one base, so this is likely a read error. The sample holds other DNA sequences that translate to the same CDR3. This rearrangement joins TRDV2 to TRDJ1; the match to TRDD3 covers 8 bases. Germline lookup yields CDR1 GEAIGNYY and CDR2 EKD. The CDR3 runs to 16 residues. The CDR3: CACDTGLGDHTDKLIF. Here the CDR3 DNA reads TGTGCCTGTGACACCGGCCTGGGGGACCACACCGATAAGCTCATCTTT.

This clone showed up just a few times. TCRdb's protein for this DNA is that of a much larger clone and differs from the translation at residue 13, likely a read error; the protein shown is the DNA translation. The rearrangement links TRDV2 to TRDJ1; D is unclear. This CDR3 region has 18 residues. The V end was cut by 3 bases, the J end by 4 bases, with 26 bases between. Germline-derived CDR1 and CDR2 are GEAIGNYY and EKD. CDR3 protein: CACDPKSNPPVYIDKLIF. The CDR3 DNA reads as TGTGCCTGTGACCCTAAATCAAATCCCCCTGTGTACATCGATAAACTCATCTTT.

This clone turned up a few times. The protein TCRdb lists belongs to a much larger clone and differs from this DNA's translation at residue 16, which points to a read error; the protein shown is made from the DNA. This chain uses TRDV1 with TRDJ1; 8 positions agree with TRDD2. Per germline, CDR1 TSWWSYY and CDR2 QGS. The CDR3 is 25 amino acids. V lost 1 base to trimming and J lost 0 bases; unmatched junction nucleotides: 31. The CDR3, as DNA: TGTGCTCTTGGGGAACCAACCTTCCTAATCTCTTTTAATGATGGGAGATTCCGGTACACCGATAAACTCATCTTT. Amino acid sequence: CALGEPTFLISFNDGRFRYTDKLIF.

As to this clone: A far more abundant clone sits one base away, making this likely a read error. The sample has other DNA sequences that encode this CDR3 too. The genes are TRDV1 and TRDJ1; 9 bases are shared with TRDD3. TCRdb lists no J gene, so it was determined here by aligning the DNA to germline. CDR3 size: 21 residues. V lost 3 bases, J lost 4 bases, and 24 bases stayed unmatched. Germline V gene lookup returns CDR1 TSWWSYY and CDR2 QGS. As DNA, the CDR3 is TGTGCTCTTGGGGACCCTTCTTCCTCCTGGGACTGGGGGAGGAGAAACGATAAACTCATCTTT. The encoded protein is CALGDPSSSWDWGRRNDKLIF.